These T cell receptor beta chains were read from a single sample in a study of T cell responses to AZD1222 COVID-19 vaccine. The data were produced by immunoSEQ multiplex PCR, yet TCRdb's version contains in-frame clones alone and is incomplete. The sample holds some 100,000 clones; 88% are singletons and the top ten take roughly 12%. Sample: peripheral blood, taken on day 0 of MenACWY control vaccination. The receptor set was obtained from an adult in good health. Each CDR3 is given with its conserved first and last residue. D genes are given only for firm matches. Part of the rows lack a size; the others show once, few, many or a class for expanded clones.

clone_size,v_call,cdr3_length,j_call,d_call,cdr3_nt,cdr3_aa
once,TRBV7-7,13,TRBJ2-5,.,TGTGCCAGCTCACCCGGGACCGCGGAGACCCAGTACTTC,CASSPGTAETQYF
.,TRBV30,13,TRBJ1-1,.,TGTGCCTGGAGCGGGACGGACAGAGGGCGAGCTTTCTTT,CAWSGTDRGRAFF
.,TRBV15,15,TRBJ1-4,.,TGTGCCACCAGCAGAGAGGAAGGGGCCTGGGAAAAACTGTTTTTT,CATSREEGAWEKLFF
.,TRBV7-3,16,TRBJ2-7,.,TGTGCCAGCAGCTCCCCAAACCGACAGGTCTCCTACGAGCAGTACTTC,CASSSPNRQVSYEQYF
once,TRBV7-2,15,TRBJ1-6,.,TGTGCCAGCAGCTCCCAGTTACCAAGGGATTCACCCCTCCACTTT,CASSSQLPRDSPLHF
.,TRBV5-1,14,TRBJ1-5,.,TGCGCCAGCAGCTTCGGAGGGGCAGATCAGCCCCAGCATTTT,CASSFGGADQPQHF
few,TRBV9,16,TRBJ2-3,TRBD1,TGTGCCAGCAGCGTAGATGGACAGGCTTACACAGATACGCAGTATTTT,CASSVDGQAYTDTQYF
.,TRBV4-1,16,TRBJ2-5,.,TGCGCCAGCAGCCATGACCCCCGGACGTACCAAGAGACCCAGTACTTC,CASSHDPRTYQETQYF
once,TRBV5-5,16,TRBJ2-3,TRBD1,TGTGCCAGCAGCTTGGGGAGACAGGGGGCTGTAGATACGCAGTATTTT,CASSLGRQGAVDTQYF
.,TRBV5-1,14,TRBJ1-2,.,TGCGCCAGCAGCTCCGATACAGGGAGGAATGGCTACACCTTC,CASSSDTGRNGYTF
.,TRBV11-1,12,TRBJ2-7,.,TGTGCCAGCAGCTCCGACCGTTACGAGCAGTACTTC,CASSSDRYEQYF
.,TRBV4-3,16,TRBJ2-7,TRBD1,TGCGCCAGCAGCGTAAAGACGGGGACAGGGGGCCACGAGCAGTACTTC,CASSVKTGTGGHEQYF
.,TRBV7-2,15,TRBJ1-2,.,TGTGCCAGCACCGACGGGGGGACGGCCATGAGGGGCTACACCTTC,CASTDGGTAMRGYTF
few,TRBV19,14,TRBJ2-7,TRBD1,TGTGCCAGTAGTTCCAGGGGGCGGCTGGGCGAGCAGTACTTC,CASSSRGRLGEQYF
.,TRBV4-1,15,TRBJ1-3,.,TGCGCCAGCAGCCAACGGTCCCTCTCTGGAAACACCATATATTTT,CASSQRSLSGNTIYF
.,TRBV5-1,18,TRBJ2-2,.,TGCGCCAGCAGCTTGATTCCGGCCTCCACTGTAGGAGCCGGGGAGCTGTTTTTT,CASSLIPASTVGAGELFF
.,TRBV28,16,TRBJ1-5,.,TGTGCCAGCAGCGGCGGGATTCCATATAGCAATCAGCCCCAGCATTTT,CASSGGIPYSNQPQHF
.,TRBV6-1,16,TRBJ1-2,TRBD1,TGTGCCAGCAGTGAAATGTGGGGACAGGGGGCCGATGGCTACACCTTC,CASSEMWGQGADGYTF
.,TRBV5-6,16,TRBJ2-7,.,TGTGCCAGCAGCTCCAACCAGTTCGGGACCGGGACCGAGCAGTACTTC,CASSSNQFGTGTEQYF
.,TRBV7-3,16,TRBJ1-1,.,TGTGCCAGCAGCTTGCTAGGCCCCACGCGGGGCACTGAAGCTTTCTTT,CASSLLGPTRGTEAFF
.,TRBV30,11,TRBJ2-5,.,TGTGCCTGGAGTGTGAACAGTCCCCAGTACTTC,CAWSVNSPQYF
.,TRBV4-1,17,TRBJ2-2,.,TGCGCCAGCAGCCAAATACCTACGCGGGGAGGTACCGGGGAGCTGTTTTTT,CASSQIPTRGGTGELFF
.,TRBV11-2,13,TRBJ2-3,TRBD1,TGTGCCAGCAGCTACAGACAGGGGGATACGCAGTATTTT,CASSYRQGDTQYF
.,TRBV5-4,15,TRBJ2-1,.,TGTGCCAGCAGCATCATGGGCCCTTCGGGCAATGAGCAGTTCTTC,CASSIMGPSGNEQFF
.,TRBV5-6,16,TRBJ1-6,.,TGTGCCAGCAGCTCGATGAATGGGGGCAAGTATTCACCCCTCCACTTT,CASSSMNGGKYSPLHF
.,TRBV6-2/TRBV6-3,16,TRBJ1-2,TRBD1,TGTGCCAGCAGCAATGATCACGGGACAGGGGTCTCTGGCTACACCTTC,CASSNDHGTGVSGYTF
.,TRBV9,19,TRBJ2-7,TRBD1,TGTGCCAGCAGCGTAGTAGAGGGGTACAGGGGAATAAGGACCTACGAGCAGTACTTC,CASSVVEGYRGIRTYEQYF
.,TRBV4-3,15,TRBJ2-2,.,TGCGCCAGCAGCCAAGATTGGCCAAACACCGGGGAGCTGTTTTTT,CASSQDWPNTGELFF
.,TRBV28,16,TRBJ1-2,TRBD1,TGTGCCAGCAGTTTCCCTAAACCGGGACAGGGACCGGGCTACACCTTC,CASSFPKPGQGPGYTF
.,TRBV7-6,17,TRBJ2-7,TRBD1,TGTGCCAGCAGCCTTTACGGCGGGGGACAGGGACAAGCCGAGCAGTACTTC,CASSLYGGGQGQAEQYF
.,TRBV23-1,17,TRBJ2-7,TRBD1,TGCGCCAGCAGCCGAAAGGGAACCGGGACAGGGGGGGCCGAGCAGTACTTC,CASSRKGTGTGGAEQYF
few,TRBV4-2,15,TRBJ2-1,.,TGTGCCAGCAGCCAAGGTCGGGAAGCCTACAATGAGCAGTTCTTC,CASSQGREAYNEQFF
.,TRBV29-1,13,TRBJ1-2,.,TGCAGCGTTGATTCAGGCGAGGCCGCTGGCTACACCTTC,CSVDSGEAAGYTF
.,TRBV9,17,TRBJ2-2,.,TGTGCCAGCAGCGTAACCCCCCGGGGTGTGGGCACCGGGGAGCTGTTTTTT,CASSVTPRGVGTGELFF
.,TRBV30,17,TRBJ2-1,.,TGTGCCTGGACCCGGGGGAGTGGGGGGGCGATCTCCAATGAGCAGTTCTTC,CAWTRGSGGAISNEQFF
.,TRBV3-1/TRBV3-2,14,TRBJ2-3,.,TGTGCCAGCAGCCTAGGAGGGGGCGAAGATACGCAGTATTTT,CASSLGGGEDTQYF